The 31 T cell receptor beta chains listed next were all sequenced from one sample in a study of blood T cell repertoires in COVID-19. The data were produced by immunoSEQ multiplex PCR, yet TCRdb's version contains in-frame clones alone and is incomplete. The table lists about 150,000 clones, around four fifths of them singletons. The specimen sequenced was peripheral blood. These TCRs come from a woman of 80 years or more with acute or convalescent COVID-19.

V is TRBV5-1 and J is TRBJ2-3; 9 nucleotides agree with TRBD1. V trimming: 5 bases; J trimming: 4 bases; junction bases outside the gene matches: 2. The CDR3 has 13 residues. Germline V lookup: CDR1 SGHRS, CDR2 YFSETQ. The CDR3 DNA is TGCGCCAGCAGGAGGACAGGGGCAGATACGCAGTATTTT. Translated: CASRRTGADTQYF.

The V gene is TRBV6-5, the J gene TRBJ2-1, with 9 positions matching TRBD2. Trimming removed 8 bases from V and 3 bases from J; junction bases left unmatched: 5. The CDR3 contains 14 residues. CDR1 MNHEY and CDR2 SVGAGI come from the germline V gene. This chain's CDR3 is CASSSGKNYNEQFF. The CDR3 nucleotides are TGTGCCAGCTCTAGCGGGAAGAACTACAATGAGCAGTTCTTC.

This chain links TRBV9 with TRBJ2-7; 12 bases are shared with TRBD2. Germline loops: CDR1 SGDLS, CDR2 YYNGEE. CDR3 length equals 15 residues. Losses at the gene ends were 0 bases for V and 7 bases for J; bases not matched to a gene: 5. In DNA, the CDR3 is TGTGCCAGCAGCGTAGCTAGCGGGGGGGCCGGGGAGCAGTACTTC. Its protein is CASSVASGGAGEQYF.

The CDR3 spells CASSTGQGLGGYTF. CDR3 coding DNA: TGTGCCAGCAGCACGGGACAGGGATTAGGTGGCTACACCTTC. The chain employs TRBV9 and TRBJ1-2, with 9 bases identical to TRBD1. Germline V CDR1 and CDR2: SGDLS, YYNGEE. CDR3 length: 14 amino acids. V trimming: 4 bases; J trimming: 7 bases; junction bases outside the gene matches: 8.

The V gene is TRBV6-5, the J gene TRBJ2-3, with D perhaps TRBD2 (5 bases). In germline, CDR1 is MNHEY, CDR2 SVGAGI. CDR3 length: 16 amino acids. The V end lost 3 bases, the J end lost 0 bases, and 13 bases lay between the germline ends. CDR3 amino acids: CASSYDGLLSTDTQYF. CDR3 nucleotides: TGTGCCAGCAGTTATGACGGACTCCTCAGCACAGATACGCAGTATTTT.

This chain connects TRBV18 to TRBJ2-2, with 7 bases matching TRBD1. The CDR3 is made up of 15 amino acids. The V segment lost 3 bases and the J segment 1 base; nucleotides outside the gene matches: 2. Germline assignment: CDR1 KGHSH and CDR2 LQKENI. The CDR3 is CASSPGTENTGELFF. CDR3 DNA sequence: TGTGCCAGCTCACCCGGGACAGAGAACACCGGGGAGCTGTTTTTT.

The sample holds one count of this clone. This chain links TRBV7-7 with TRBJ1-3, with D uncertain. CDR3 length: 16 residues. Between the trimmed V and J ends, which lost 5 bases and 0 bases, there was a span of 14 bases. Looked up from germline, CDR1 is SSHAT and CDR2 is FNYEAQ (reference sequence). CDR3 sequence reads: CASSPASPGSGNTIYF. In nucleotides, the CDR3 is TGTGCCAGCAGCCCTGCTAGTCCCGGCTCTGGAAACACCATATATTTT.

The rearrangement links TRBV28 to TRBJ2-7; D call uncertain. The CDR3 runs 12 residues. CDR1 is MDHEN and CDR2 is SYDVKM in the germline V gene. V shed 2 bases and J shed 2 bases, with 4 bases lying between them. CDR3 amino acids: CASSLIAYEQYF. CDR3 nucleotide sequence: TGTGCCAGCAGTTTAATCGCCTACGAGCAGTACTTC.

The chain has TRBV6-5 and TRBJ1-1; 7 bases align to TRBD1. The junction had 5 bases not matched to a gene; V was cut back by 6 bases and J by 1 base. The CDR3 contains 14 residues. The germline V gene encodes CDR1 MNHEY and CDR2 SVGAGI. Written as DNA, the CDR3 is TGTGCCAGCAGCAGCGACAGGGCGAACACTGAAGCTTTCTTT. Its translation: CASSSDRANTEAFF.

This clone was observed a handful of times. The genes are TRBV9 and TRBJ1-2, with TRBD1 matching over 11 bases. V was clipped by 0 bases and J by 9 bases; unmatched bases: 10. CDR1 and CDR2 (germline): SGDLS, YYNGEE. This CDR3 is 16 amino acids long. CDR3 amino acids: CASSVGVGQGVERYTF. The CDR3 DNA is TGTGCCAGCAGCGTAGGGGTGGGACAGGGGGTAGAACGCTACACCTTC. Based on the CDR3 plus reference TRBV9 and TRBJ1-2, the full variable domain is DSGVTQTPKHLITATGQRVTLRCSPRSGDLSVYWYQQSLDQGLQFLIQYYNGEERAKGNILERFSAQQFPDLHSELNLSSLELGDSALYFCASSVGVGQGVERYTFGSGTRLTVV.

Turning to this clone: This CDR3 is also generated by other DNA sequences in the sample. The chain recombines TRBV27 with TRBJ1-5, with 9 bases matching TRBD1. V lost 4 bases to trimming and J lost 7 bases; unmatched junction nucleotides: 5. The length of the CDR3 is 14 residues. Germline CDR1 and CDR2: MNHEY and SMNVEV (reference sequence). The CDR3 DNA is TGTGCCAGCAGTTCCGGGACAGGGAGGCAGCCCCAGCATTTT. Its translation: CASSSGTGRQPQHF.

The V gene is TRBV3-1 (or the pseudogene TRBV3-2), the J gene TRBJ1-2; 8 bases align to TRBD1. This CDR3 contains 12 residues. Trimming took 7 bases from V and 4 from J; bases not matched to a gene: 2. Looked up from germline, CDR1 is LGHDT and CDR2 is YNNKEL (reference sequence). The CDR3 is CASTGTGYGYTF. The CDR3 DNA reads as TGTGCCAGCACCGGGACAGGCTATGGCTACACCTTC.

This clone was observed a few times. The chain couples TRBV24-1 to TRBJ1-2; D ambiguous. The germline V and J ends were trimmed by 5 bases and 1 base, with 10 bases remaining between them. CDR3 size: 14 residues. The germline V gene has CDR1 KGHDR and CDR2 SFDVKD. The CDR3 region has the DNA TGTGCCACCAGTGGCCCCGAGAATAACTATGGCTACACCTTC. This codes for CATSGPENNYGYTF.

The genes are TRBV24-1 and TRBJ2-3, with D hard to call. Trimming removed 4 bases at V and 1 base at J, with 8 bases between. Germline values: CDR1 KGHDR, CDR2 SFDVKD. The CDR3 totals 14 residues. CDR3 region: CATSEPGRTDTQYF. The CDR3 DNA is TGTGCCACCAGTGAACCGGGTCGCACAGATACGCAGTATTTT.

The gene calls are TRBV29-1 and TRBJ1-4; D is unresolved. The CDR3 runs 14 residues. V was trimmed by 4 bases and J by 0 bases, leaving 9 bases between them. Germline loops: CDR1 SQVTM, CDR2 ANQGSEA. CDR3 loop: CSVGAGATNEKLFF. Written as DNA, the CDR3 is TGCAGCGTTGGGGCAGGCGCAACTAATGAAAAACTGTTTTTT.

The genes are TRBV10-2 and TRBJ2-5; TRBD2 matches at 12 bases. CDR3 length: 15 residues. CDR1 and CDR2 from the germline V gene are WSHSY and SAAADI. V lost 4 bases and J lost 9; bases outside the gene matches: 9. The CDR3 coding sequence is TGCGCCAGCAGTGTCGGGACTAGCGGGCTAGGGGCCCAGTACTTC. This translates into CASSVGTSGLGAQYF.

This clone was seen once. The gene calls are TRBV5-1 and TRBJ1-2; possibly TRBD1 for D (6 bases). V lost 0 bases and J 6 bases, leaving 18 bases between the germline ends. The CDR3 is 16 amino acids. CDR1 SGHRS and CDR2 YFSETQ come from the germline V gene. The CDR3 sequence: CASSLAQGQNIHGYTF. The CDR3 bases are TGCGCCAGCAGCTTGGCCCAGGGACAAAACATACATGGCTACACCTTC.

This chain uses TRBV10-3 with TRBJ1-5; weak D call: TRBD1 (6 bases). The V end was cut by 10 bases, the J end by 7 bases, with 17 bases between. There are 13 residues in the CDR3. Germline V gene sequence: CDR1 ENHRY, CDR2 SYGVKD. The CDR3 nucleotides are TGTGCCACCCTCGGGGGGGCGGGACAGCCCCAGCATTTT. Its translation: CATLGGAGQPQHF.

The V gene is TRBV9, the J gene TRBJ1-6; TRBD1 agrees at 7 bases. Germline V gives CDR1 SGDLS, CDR2 YYNGEE. The length of the CDR3 is 15 residues. V trimming: 4 bases; J trimming: 7 bases; junction bases outside the gene matches: 8. CDR3 amino acids: CASSTWDRSNSPLHF. The CDR3, as DNA: TGTGCCAGCAGCACCTGGGACAGATCCAATTCACCCCTCCACTTT. Looking up the rest from reference TRBV9 and TRBJ1-6 gives the full variable domain: DSGVTQTPKHLITATGQRVTLRCSPRSGDLSVYWYQQSLDQGLQFLIQYYNGEERAKGNILERFSAQQFPDLHSELNLSSLELGDSALYFCASSTWDRSNSPLHFGNGTRLTVT.

The chain links TRBV7-6 to TRBJ1-4, with D hard to call. Germline CDR1 and CDR2: SGHVS and FNYEAQ. The CDR3 covers 14 residues. The V end lost 5 bases, the J end lost 5 bases, and 12 bases lay between the germline ends. CDR3 sequence: CASSTVSRNEKLFF. The DNA of the CDR3 is TGTGCCAGCAGCACAGTGTCAAGGAATGAAAAACTGTTTTTT.

The chain carries TRBV3-1 (or the pseudogene TRBV3-2) and TRBJ2-3; 13 positions agree with TRBD2. V was pared by 2 bases and J by 1 base, with 0 bases of the junction left unmatched. CDR3 length: 16 residues. Germline V gene data show CDR1 as LGHDT and CDR2 as YNNKEL (reference sequence). CDR3 nucleotide sequence: TGTGCCAGCAGCCAAACTAGCGGGGGGGGCACAGATACGCAGTATTTT. It is translated as CASSQTSGGGTDTQYF.

The rearrangement links TRBV5-1 to TRBJ2-1; unclear D gene. The V end was cut by 0 bases, the J end by 7 bases, with 8 bases between. Germline lookup yields CDR1 SGHRS and CDR2 YFSETQ. The CDR3 has 13 residues. In DNA form, the CDR3 reads TGCGCCAGCAGCTTGGTTTACGCGAATGAGCAGTTCTTC. Translating gives CASSLVYANEQFF.

This sequence joins TRBV7-8 and TRBJ2-7, with D possibly TRBD1 on 6 matching bases. Trimming took off 6 bases at V and 2 bases at J, with 17 bases between the two ends. Germline V gene sequence: CDR1 SGHVS, CDR2 FQNEAQ. The CDR3 sequence is 15 residues long. The CDR3 spells CASRTRRDRPYEQYF. CDR3 sequence (DNA): TGTGCCAGCAGGACGAGAAGAGACAGGCCCTACGAGCAGTACTTC.

The chain links TRBV12-5 to TRBJ2-7; maybe TRBD1 (5 bases). The CDR3 is made up of 13 amino acids. Germline V gene sequence: CDR1 LGHNT, CDR2 FRNRAP. Trimming pared 3 bases from V and 6 bases from J, leaving 12 bases between. Here the CDR3 DNA reads TGTGCTAGTGGTTTCGATGGGGCTCTCGAGCAGTACTTC. Protein product: CASGFDGALEQYF. Full variable domain (outside the CDR3, taken from reference TRBV12-5 and TRBJ2-7): DARVTQTPRHKVTEMGQEVTMRCQPILGHNTVFWYRQTMMQGLELLAYFRNRAPLDDSGMPKDRFSAEMPDATLATLKIQPSEPRDSAVYFCASGFDGALEQYFGPGTRLTVT.

The chain couples TRBV7-6 to TRBJ2-1, with 10 bases matching TRBD2. Germline V gene sequence: CDR1 SGHVS, CDR2 FNYEAQ. V shed 1 base and J 9 bases; nucleotides not matched to a gene: 3. The CDR3 totals 14 residues. Here the CDR3 reads CASSLDPSGGEQFF. The CDR3 region has the DNA TGTGCCAGCAGCTTAGATCCTAGCGGGGGTGAGCAGTTCTTC.

The chain joins TRBV2 to TRBJ2-5; D is unclear. CDR1 and CDR2 (germline): SNHLY, FYNNEI. This CDR3 contains 13 residues. V dropped 6 bases and J dropped 5 bases, with 13 bases sitting between them. The CDR3 DNA sequence: TGTGCCAGCAGGGGCCAAGCTCGGGAGACCCAGTACTTC. Its translation: CASRGQARETQYF.

The V gene is TRBV12-3 or TRBV12-4, the J gene TRBJ1-1; no definite D call. V gave up 6 bases and J gave up 4 bases, with 9 bases separating them. This CDR3 is built from 12 residues. The CDR3 DNA follows: TGTGCCAGCAGCCCCGGGAGCACTGAAGCTTTCTTT. Its protein product is CASSPGSTEAFF.

This sequence joins TRBV19 and TRBJ1-3, with a tentative D call TRBD1 (6 bases). This CDR3 region has 15 residues. CDR1 and CDR2 (germline): LNHDA, SQIVND (reference sequence). Trimming stripped 5 bases from V and 0 bases from J, with 11 bases between. This chain's CDR3 is CASSATGVSGNTIYF. Here the CDR3 DNA reads TGTGCCAGTAGTGCGACAGGCGTCTCTGGAAACACCATATATTTT.

The chain couples TRBV6-2 or TRBV6-3 to TRBJ1-1; D is ambiguous. The CDR3 is made up of 15 amino acids. Trimming removed 6 bases at V and 3 bases at J, with 17 bases between. Germline-derived CDR1 and CDR2 are MNHEY and SVGEGT. The CDR3 region is CASSHAGKVDTEAFF. CDR3 in DNA: TGTGCCAGCAGCCATGCGGGGAAGGTTGACACTGAAGCTTTCTTT.

The chain has TRBV7-8 and TRBJ2-7, with D perhaps matching TRBD1 (5 bases). CDR3 length: 13 amino acids. V dropped 7 bases and J dropped 1 base, with 11 bases sitting between them. The germline V gene has CDR1 SGHVS and CDR2 FQNEAQ. CDR3 coding DNA: TGTGCCAGCACCGTTGACAGTTCCTACGAGCAGTACTTC. The encoded protein is CASTVDSSYEQYF. Drawing the rest from reference TRBV7-8 and TRBJ2-7, the complete variable domain is GAGVSQSPRYKVAKRGQDVALRCDPISGHVSLFWYQQALGQGPEFLTYFQNEAQLDKSGLPSDRFFAERPEGSVSTLKIQRTQQEDSAVYLCASTVDSSYEQYFGPGTRLTVT.

This chain connects TRBV9 to TRBJ1-3; D unresolved. This CDR3 contains 17 residues. The germline gives CDR1 SGDLS, CDR2 YYNGEE. V was cut by 3 bases and J by 2 bases, with 18 bases left in between. CDR3 in DNA: TGTGCCAGCAGCGACCCCCTTGAGGGAGAGCCTGGAAACACCATATATTTT. Amino acids: CASSDPLEGEPGNTIYF.